Presented here are 5 T cell receptor beta chains from one specimen sequenced in a study of early stage breast cancer tumors. Measured with immunoSEQ multiplex PCR; TCRdb has only the in-frame clones, and not every one. The sample has about 25,000 clones, roughly two thirds seen once; the top ten hold around 9.4%. Sequenced input: breast tumor tissue. These receptors originate from a person between 55 and 69 years old with breast cancer.

The sample holds many counts of this clone. The chain carries TRBV7-2 and TRBJ1-1, with 12 bases identical to TRBD1. J gave up 3 bases and V 4 bases, and 15 bases lay outside the gene matches. From germline, CDR1 is SGHTA and CDR2 FQGNSA. CDR3 size: 19 residues. CDR3 coding DNA: TGTGCCAGCAGCTCGACCGGGACAGGGGGCGCGAGGTTGGACACTGAAGCTTTCTTT. Translation: CASSSTGTGGARLDTEAFF.

The V call is TRBV7-9, the J call TRBJ2-5; 8 positions agree with TRBD2. V lost 5 bases and J lost 3; bases outside the gene matches: 5. The CDR3 has 14 amino acids. Germline V gene data show CDR1 as SEHNR and CDR2 as FQNEAQ (reference sequence). This chain's CDR3 is CASSPGLAEETQYF. In DNA form, the CDR3 reads TGTGCCAGCAGCCCCGGACTAGCCGAAGAGACCCAGTACTTC.

V is TRBV19 and J is TRBJ1-2, with TRBD1 as a possible D gene (6 bases). V was trimmed by 5 bases and J by 7 bases, leaving 14 bases between them. This CDR3 is 13 amino acids long. Per the germline V gene, CDR1 is LNHDA and CDR2 is SQIVND (reference sequence). The CDR3 DNA sequence: TGTGCCAGTAGTGGACTAGAAGGGGGTGGCTACACCTTC. Encoded protein: CASSGLEGGGYTF.

The chain recombines TRBV12-1 with TRBJ2-7; the table's TRBD2 call for D was not verified on the DNA. TRBV12-1 is flagged as a pseudogene. The CDR3 covers 15 residues. The CDR3 coding sequence is TGTGCCAGCAGCCCGGGGACTAGCGGGATCCACGAGCAGTACTTC. Translated: CASSPGTSGIHEQYF.

The rearrangement uses TRBV5-1 and TRBJ2-1; D perhaps matches TRBD1 (5 bases). The ends were cut back, 0 bases at V and 0 bases at J, with 10 bases in the middle. The length of the CDR3 is 16 residues. The germline CDR1 and CDR2 sequences are SGHRS and YFSETQ. As DNA, the CDR3 is TGCGCCAGCAGCTTGGGGCGTGACAGCTCCTACAATGAGCAGTTCTTC. Encoded protein: CASSLGRDSSYNEQFF. The whole variable domain, remainder taken from reference TRBV5-1 and TRBJ2-1, is KAGVTQTPRYLIKTRGQQVTLSCSPISGHRSVSWYQQTPGQGLQFLFEYFSETQRNKGNFPGRFSGRQFSNSRSEMNVSTLELGDSALYLCASSLGRDSSYNEQFFGPGTRLTVL.